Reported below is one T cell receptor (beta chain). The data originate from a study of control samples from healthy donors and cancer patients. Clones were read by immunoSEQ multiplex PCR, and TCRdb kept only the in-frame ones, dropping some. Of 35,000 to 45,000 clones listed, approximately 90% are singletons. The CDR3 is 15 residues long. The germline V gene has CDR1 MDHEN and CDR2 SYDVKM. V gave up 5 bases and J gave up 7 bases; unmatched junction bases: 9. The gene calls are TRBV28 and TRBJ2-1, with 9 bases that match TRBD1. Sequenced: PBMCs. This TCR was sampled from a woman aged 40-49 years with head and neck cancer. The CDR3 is CASSEQGALRNEQFF. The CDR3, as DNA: TGTGCCAGCAGTGAACAGGGGGCTCTAAGAAATGAGCAGTTCTTC.